This is a list of T cell receptor beta chains from one sample in a study of blood T cell repertoires in COVID-19. Only in-frame clones appear in the TCRdb table, and some are missing; sequencing was by immunoSEQ multiplex PCR. The table includes 150,000 to 200,000 clones, around 90% detected once. The sequenced sample consisted of peripheral blood. Every receptor here comes from a young man with acute or convalescent COVID-19. Both conserved end residues are part of each CDR3. The order of the fields is clone size, V gene, CDR3 length, J gene, D gene, CDR3 protein, CDR3 DNA. The D gene is left open where the match is weak. Some rows mark clone size as missing; the rest say once, few, many or name a class of expanded clone.

>NA|TRBV14|17|TRBJ2-1|TRBD1
CASSPHPGQGSRNEQFF
TGTGCCAGCAGCCCTCATCCAGGACAGGGGAGTCGGAATGAGCAGTTCTTC
>NA|TRBV4-1|17|TRBJ2-3|NA
CASSQELAVAVPDTQYF
TGCGCCAGCAGCCAAGAACTGGCAGTAGCGGTTCCAGATACGCAGTATTTT
>NA|TRBV18|16|TRBJ2-1|TRBD2
CASSPLGEGTYNEQFF
TGTGCCAGCTCACCCCTGGGGGAGGGAACCTACAATGAGCAGTTCTTC
>NA|TRBV5-6|17|TRBJ2-5|TRBD2
CASSLGTSGEKQETQYF
TGTGCCAGCAGCTTGGGGACTAGCGGGGAAAAACAAGAGACCCAGTACTTC
>NA|TRBV27|12|TRBJ2-3|NA
CASSSPLEPQYF
TGTGCCAGCAGTTCCCCTCTTGAGCCGCAGTATTTT
>NA|TRBV6-2/TRBV6-3|14|TRBJ1-5|NA
CASSYTGSDQPQHF
TGTGCCAGCAGTTACACAGGGTCTGATCAGCCCCAGCATTTT
>NA|TRBV11-2|17|TRBJ1-3|TRBD1
CASSYLTGGRTGNTIYF
TGTGCCAGCAGCTATCTGACAGGGGGCAGGACTGGAAACACCATATATTTT
>NA|TRBV5-4|16|TRBJ2-7|TRBD2
CASSLAVGGSSYEQYF
TGTGCCAGCAGCTTGGCAGTGGGAGGGAGCTCCTACGAGCAGTACTTC
>NA|TRBV7-9|16|TRBJ2-7|TRBD2
CASSGPGLADSYEQYF
TGTGCCAGCAGCGGTCCGGGACTAGCGGACTCCTACGAGCAGTACTTC
>NA|TRBV29-1|13|TRBJ1-2|TRBD1
CSVGQGISYGYTF
TGCAGCGTTGGACAGGGAATCTCCTATGGCTACACCTTC
>NA|TRBV7-9|14|TRBJ1-4|TRBD1
CASSSGQGNEKLFF
TGTGCCAGCAGCTCGGGACAGGGTAATGAAAAACTGTTTTTT
>NA|TRBV5-6|15|TRBJ1-3|NA
CASSLAGPTANTIYF
TGTGCCAGCAGCTTAGCAGGGCCGACCGCAAACACCATATATTTT
>NA|TRBV2|13|TRBJ1-2|NA
CASSPEGAYGYTF
TGTGCCAGTTCACCGGAAGGAGCCTATGGCTACACCTTC
>NA|TRBV27|19|TRBJ2-7|TRBD2
CASSYRTSGRALRSYEQYF
TGTGCCAGCAGTTATCGGACTAGCGGGAGGGCCTTAAGGTCCTACGAGCAGTACTTC
>NA|TRBV19|18|TRBJ1-1|TRBD1
CASSIRNRGAFMNTEAFF
TGTGCCAGTAGTATAAGGAACAGGGGCGCGTTCATGAACACTGAAGCTTTCTTT
>NA|TRBV5-6|16|TRBJ2-2|TRBD1
CASSFRTGLNTGELFF
TGTGCCAGCAGCTTTAGGACAGGCCTGAACACCGGGGAGCTGTTTTTT
>NA|TRBV4-1|15|TRBJ1-4|NA
CASSQTGQTDEKLFF
TGCGCCAGCAGCCAAACGGGACAAACCGATGAAAAACTGTTTTTT
>NA|TRBV3-1/TRBV3-2|14|TRBJ1-1|NA
CASSPIDRNTEAFF
TGTGCCAGCAGCCCGATTGACAGGAACACTGAAGCTTTCTTT
>NA|TRBV27|14|TRBJ2-2|TRBD1
CASKRDRGPGELFF
TGTGCCAGCAAGCGGGACAGGGGGCCCGGGGAGCTGTTTTTT
>NA|TRBV5-1|16|TRBJ2-5|TRBD2
CASSWEGTSEIETQYF
TGCGCCAGCAGCTGGGAAGGGACTAGCGAAATAGAGACCCAGTACTTC
>NA|TRBV6-5|14|TRBJ2-2|NA
CASSSGEAQGELFF
TGTGCCAGCAGTTCCGGGGAAGCCCAGGGGGAGCTGTTTTTT
>NA|TRBV6-6|18|TRBJ1-3|TRBD1
CASSRTHTGATSGNTIYF
TGTGCCAGCAGCCGAACGCACACAGGGGCTACCTCTGGAAACACCATATATTTT
>once|TRBV10-2|14|TRBJ2-5|TRBD1
CASRRGQLGETQYF
TGCGCCAGCAGACGGGGACAGCTGGGGGAGACCCAGTACTTC
>NA|TRBV19|13|TRBJ1-1|NA
CASSRSVAVEAFF
TGTGCCAGTAGTAGGAGTGTGGCAGTAGAAGCTTTCTTT
>NA|TRBV18|16|TRBJ2-1|NA
CASSLMGPGLDNEQFF
TGTGCCAGCTCACTGATGGGTCCAGGATTGGACAATGAGCAGTTCTTC
>NA|TRBV12-3/TRBV12-4|13|TRBJ1-2|TRBD1
CASSRGQAEGYTF
TGTGCCAGCAGTCGGGGACAGGCGGAGGGCTACACCTTC
>NA|TRBV24-1|14|TRBJ2-1|NA
CATSDSSVPSEQFF
TGTGCCACCAGTGATTCCAGCGTACCCAGTGAGCAGTTCTTC
>NA|TRBV6-6|11|TRBJ2-5|TRBD1
CASIRQGIQYF
TGTGCCAGCATTCGACAGGGAATCCAGTACTTC
>NA|TRBV2|13|TRBJ1-1|NA
CASSVGGGDGAFF
TGTGCCAGCAGTGTGGGAGGGGGAGACGGGGCTTTCTTT
>NA|TRBV6-1|14|TRBJ1-4|NA
CASSDRVGDEKLFF
TGTGCCAGCAGTGACAGGGTCGGAGATGAAAAACTGTTTTTT
>NA|TRBV2|13|TRBJ2-1|NA
CASTRTAGNEQFF
TGTGCCAGCACCAGGACAGCCGGCAATGAGCAGTTCTTC
>NA|TRBV27|13|TRBJ2-1|NA
CASRLASYNEQFF
TGTGCCAGCAGACTCGCGAGTTACAATGAGCAGTTCTTC
>NA|TRBV5-1|13|TRBJ2-7|NA
CASSLARVNEQYF
TGCGCCAGCAGCTTGGCCAGGGTGAATGAGCAGTACTTC
>NA|TRBV7-9|14|TRBJ1-5|NA
CASSPGVGNQPQHF
TGTGCCAGCAGCCCCGGAGTGGGCAATCAGCCCCAGCATTTT
>NA|TRBV5-1|15|TRBJ2-7|NA
CASSLVGGKAYEQYF
TGCGCCAGCAGCTTGGTCGGCGGGAAAGCCTACGAGCAGTACTTC
>once|TRBV6-5|15|TRBJ2-7|TRBD1
CASRVRQGFWGEQYF
TGTGCCAGCAGGGTTAGACAGGGGTTTTGGGGGGAGCAGTACTTC
>NA|TRBV28|15|TRBJ2-6|NA
CASRGGLSGANVLTF
TGTGCCAGCAGGGGTGGACTCTCTGGGGCCAACGTCCTGACTTTC
>NA|TRBV6-8|15|TRBJ1-1|NA
CASSYPTGTNTEAFF
TGTGCCAGCAGTTACCCGACAGGTACGAACACTGAAGCTTTCTTT
>once|TRBV9|15|TRBJ2-3|NA
CASSVRGLRTDTQYF
TGTGCCAGCAGCGTACGAGGACTCCGCACAGATACGCAGTATTTT
>NA|TRBV5-4|19|TRBJ2-5|TRBD2
CASSSLRGQGLAGLETQYF
TGTGCCAGCAGCTCCCTTCGGGGGCAGGGGCTAGCGGGGTTAGAGACCCAGTACTTC
>once|TRBV3-1/TRBV3-2|15|TRBJ1-5|TRBD1
CASSQAGTGNQPQHF
TGTGCCAGCAGCCAAGCGGGGACAGGCAATCAGCCCCAGCATTTT
>NA|TRBV6-6|12|TRBJ2-7|NA
CASSPLAFEQYF
TGTGCCAGCAGTCCCCTAGCGTTCGAGCAGTACTTC
>NA|TRBV5-1|16|TRBJ2-2|TRBD2
CASSFPGLASAGELFF
TGCGCCAGCAGCTTCCCGGGACTAGCGAGCGCCGGGGAGCTGTTTTTT
>NA|TRBV5-1|15|TRBJ2-5|TRBD2
CASSLGASGGETQYF
TGCGCCAGCAGCTTGGGAGCTAGCGGGGGGGAGACCCAGTACTTC
>once|TRBV29-1|13|TRBJ1-2|TRBD1
CSVPTGGNYGYTF
TGCAGCGTCCCTACAGGGGGAAACTATGGCTACACCTTC
>NA|TRBV5-1|15|TRBJ2-7|NA
CASSLALAASYEQYF
TGCGCCAGCAGCTTGGCCTTGGCGGCTTCCTACGAGCAGTACTTC
>NA|TRBV25-1|15|TRBJ2-5|NA
CASSQDTTYQETQYF
TGTGCCAGCTCCCAGGACACGACGTACCAAGAGACCCAGTACTTC
>once|TRBV5-1|18|TRBJ2-3|TRBD2
CASSPRTSGGRGTDTQYF
TGCGCCAGCAGCCCACGGACTAGCGGGGGACGGGGGACAGATACGCAGTATTTT
>NA|TRBV3-1/TRBV3-2|17|TRBJ1-6|TRBD1
CASSQAATGLRSSPLHF
TGTGCCAGCAGCCAAGCCGCGACAGGGTTGAGGAGTTCACCCCTCCACTTT
>NA|TRBV19|12|TRBJ1-2|NA
CASKGGNYGYTF
TGTGCCAGTAAAGGGGGTAATTATGGCTACACCTTC
>once|TRBV14|15|TRBJ2-1|NA
CASSQVPGSYNEQFF
TGTGCCAGCAGCCAAGTCCCCGGGAGCTACAATGAGCAGTTCTTC